This T cell receptor beta chain was documented in a study of blood T cell repertoires in COVID-19. The junction had 5 bases not matched to a gene; V was cut back by 4 bases and J by 1 base. CDR1 ENHRY and CDR2 SYGVKD come from the germline V gene. The CDR3 is 17 amino acids. Original methodology: Amplification with reference gene primers provided the estimates of nucleated cell counts. The repertoire was sequenced with immunoSEQ multiplex PCR; TCRdb's copy has only in-frame clones and lacks some. V, J and clone size were drawn from that table, and D and trimming were deduced from the DNA. The table lists around 150,000 clones, 75% to 90% of them singletons.

The receptor was isolated from a woman aged 55 to 70 with active COVID-19. The sample comprised peripheral blood. The rearrangement joins TRBV10-3 to TRBJ2-5; 14 nucleotides match TRBD2. The CDR3 spells CAISAGTSGSPQETQYF. CDR3 nucleotides: TGTGCCATCAGTGCGGGGACTAGCGGGAGTCCCCAAGAGACCCAGTACTTC.